Following are 20 T cell receptor beta chains from one sample sequenced in a study of sequential checkpoint blockade in melanoma. Treatment noted: randomized to nivolumab then ipilimumab (arm A) or the reverse (arm B). Method: immunoSEQ multiplex PCR; TCRdb's copy keeps in-frame clones and lacks some. This sample has tens of thousands of clones, with 86% found just once. Sequenced material: CD8+ T cells sorted from blood (inferred from file names), taken from a patient given nivolumab and ipilimumab in sequence. The source is a human donor with melanoma.

The count of this clone is one. The V and J genes are TRBV12-5 and TRBJ1-1; TRBD1 matches 10 bases. Per the germline V gene, CDR1 is LGHNT and CDR2 is FRNRAP. CDR3 length: 20 amino acids. After removal of 0 bases from V and 10 bases from J, the junction contained 23 bases not matched to a gene. DNA for the CDR3: TGTGCTAGTGGTTTGGTAATTCAGGCGGGACAGGGGTTTTTTTCCCGGGGAGCTTTCTTT. Its protein is CASGLVIQAGQGFFSRGAFF.

CDR3 region: CSGVTGGTNYGYTF. CDR3 in DNA: TGCAGCGGCGTCACAGGGGGGACTAACTATGGCTACACCTTC. The chain joins TRBV29-1 to TRBJ1-2, with 8 bases identical to TRBD1. From germline, CDR1 is SQVTM and CDR2 ANQGSEA. J gave up 0 bases and V 7 bases, and 7 bases lay outside the gene matches. The CDR3 covers 14 residues. The full variable domain, its missing parts supplied by reference TRBV29-1 and TRBJ1-2, is SAVISQKPSRDICQRGTSLTIQCQVDSQVTMMFWYRQQPGQSLTLIATANQGSEATYESGFVIDKFPISRPNLTFSTLTVSNMSPEDSSIYLCSGVTGGTNYGYTFGSGTRLTVV.

CDR3 in amino acids: CASSPGSTTYNEQFF. In nucleotides, the CDR3 is TGTGCCAGCAGCCCCGGGAGTACAACCTACAATGAGCAGTTCTTC. The chain joins TRBV9 to TRBJ2-1, with a tentative D call TRBD2 (6 bases). The CDR3 length is 15 residues. Trimming took 4 bases from V and 2 from J, leaving 13 bases between them. The germline V gene encodes CDR1 SGDLS and CDR2 YYNGEE.

The rearrangement joins TRBV7-2 to TRBJ1-1, with 9 bases that match TRBD1. Germline trimming cut 5 bases from V and 4 bases from J; bases unmatched to any gene: 14. Germline lookup yields CDR1 SGHTA and CDR2 FQGNSA. CDR3 length equals 17 residues. CDR3 nucleotides: TGTGCCAGCAGCCCATGGGACAGGGCGGGTTTGGGCACTGAAGCTTTCTTT. Its translation: CASSPWDRAGLGTEAFF.

The V call is TRBV7-2, the J call TRBJ1-1; 9 bases are shared with TRBD1. The CDR3 has 15 amino acids. Trimming removed 5 bases from V and 1 base from J; junction bases left unmatched: 5. Germline assignment: CDR1 SGHTA and CDR2 FQGNSA. The CDR3 spells CASSPGTGRNTEAFF. CDR3 in DNA: TGTGCCAGCAGCCCAGGGACAGGGAGGAACACTGAAGCTTTCTTT.

The gene calls are TRBV15 and TRBJ1-5, with a tentative D call TRBD1 (6 bases). The CDR3 contains 9 residues. The V end was cut by 11 bases, the J end by 15 bases, with 14 bases between. Germline-derived CDR1 and CDR2 are LNHNV and YYDKDF (reference sequence). CDR3 nucleotide sequence: TGTGCCCAATCAGGGGCCGTGCATTTT. Translation: CAQSGAVHF.

The chain is built from TRBV9 and TRBJ2-7; D is perhaps TRBD2 (7 bases). Trimming removed 0 bases from V and 2 bases from J, with 18 bases in between. CDR1 and CDR2 (germline): SGDLS, YYNGEE. This CDR3 is built from 17 residues. DNA for the CDR3: TGTGCCAGCAGCGTAGATCTGGGGGCTAGCGGAACCTACGAGCAGTACTTC. This encodes CASSVDLGASGTYEQYF.

The chain carries TRBV4-1 and TRBJ1-1; D is perhaps TRBD1 (6 bases). The length of the CDR3 is 21 residues. Per germline, CDR1 MGHRA and CDR2 YSYEKL. The V gene lost 3 bases and the J gene lost 0 bases, with 29 bases spanning the gap. The CDR3 DNA reads as TGCGCCAGCAGCCAGGATACAGGGCCCCCTTGGGCCCCTCAAATGAACACTGAAGCTTTCTTT. It encodes CASSQDTGPPWAPQMNTEAFF.

This clone showed up just a few times. This chain links TRBV19 with TRBJ1-3; D unclear. The CDR3 totals 12 residues. Germline CDR1 LNHDA, CDR2 SQIVND (reference sequence). V was clipped by 8 bases and J by 6 bases, with 11 bases between them. CDR3 DNA sequence: TGTGCCAGTGCTACGTCGGTAAACACCATATATTTT. Translated: CASATSVNTIYF.

The chain has TRBV7-3 and TRBJ2-5; D may be TRBD1 (7 bases). The germline V gene encodes CDR1 SGHTA and CDR2 FQGTGA. The length of the CDR3 is 15 residues. The germline V and J ends were trimmed by 4 bases and 5 bases, with 17 bases remaining between them. The CDR3 loop reads CASSWAGGTFETQYF. The CDR3 DNA reads TGTGCCAGCAGCTGGGCAGGGGGGACGTTCGAGACCCAGTACTTC.

The sample holds one count of this clone. The chain uses TRBV15 and TRBJ2-6, with D possibly being TRBD1 (6 bases). Trimming shortened V by 7 bases and J by 0 bases, and 10 bases separated the two germline ends. Germline V gene sequence: CDR1 LNHNV, CDR2 YYDKDF (reference sequence). CDR3 size: 15 residues. CDR3 sequence (DNA): TGTGCCACCAAGGACAGAGACTCTGGGGCCAACGTCCTGACTTTC. This sequence encodes CATKDRDSGANVLTF. The variable domain in full, with the rest retrieved from reference TRBV15 and TRBJ2-6, is DAMVIQNPRYQVTQFGKPVTLSCSQTLNHNVMYWYQQKSSQAPKLLFHYYDKDFNNEADTPDNFQSRRPNTSFCFLDIRSPGLGDTAMYLCATKDRDSGANVLTFGAGSRLTVL.

This chain joins TRBV9 and TRBJ2-5, with TRBD1 matching 10 bases. The J segment lost 0 bases and the V segment lost 0 bases, leaving 2 bases of the junction unmatched. This CDR3 comprises 16 residues. Germline assignment: CDR1 SGDLS and CDR2 YYNGEE. DNA for the CDR3: TGTGCCAGCAGCGTAGTGGACAGGGGGGACCAAGAGACCCAGTACTTC. It yields the protein CASSVVDRGDQETQYF. Looking up the rest from reference TRBV9 and TRBJ2-5 gives the full variable domain: DSGVTQTPKHLITATGQRVTLRCSPRSGDLSVYWYQQSLDQGLQFLIQYYNGEERAKGNILERFSAQQFPDLHSELNLSSLELGDSALYFCASSVVDRGDQETQYFGPGTRLLVL.

This chain uses TRBV6-4 with TRBJ2-2, with 9 bases identical to TRBD2. The V gene end was trimmed by 6 bases and the J gene end by 3 bases; junction bases not matched to a gene: 17. Germline V gives CDR1 MRHNA, CDR2 SNTAGT. CDR3 length equals 19 residues. The CDR3, as DNA: TGTGCCAGCAGCCTAAGTCGAGCGGGAGGACCTCAGGACACCGGGGAGCTGTTTTTT. It codes for CASSLSRAGGPQDTGELFF.

This rearrangement joins TRBV29-1 to TRBJ2-7; weak D call: TRBD2 (6 bases). With 4 bases removed from V and 0 bases from J, the gap between germline ends came to 10 bases. There are 13 residues in the CDR3. Germline CDR1 reads SQVTM; CDR2 reads ANQGSEA. The CDR3 region has the DNA TGCAGCGTTGTGGCGGGGAGCTCCTACGAGCAGTACTTC. Translation gives CSVVAGSSYEQYF.

The rearrangement uses TRBV29-1 and TRBJ2-5; 8 bases are a match to TRBD1. TRBJ2-7 matches the DNA end more closely, so the J call is doubtful. Germline CDR1 and CDR2: SQVTM and ANQGSEA. The CDR3 length is 14 residues. The CDR3 loop reads CSVLTGVSSYEQYF. CDR3 DNA: TGCAGCGTCCTGACAGGGGTGAGCTCCTACGAGCAGTACTTC.

The chain is built from TRBV7-3 and TRBJ2-3; TRBD1 agrees at 9 bases. CDR3 length: 15 residues. Germline V gene sequence: CDR1 SGHTA, CDR2 FQGTGA. With V trimmed by 4 bases and J by 6 bases, 8 bases remained unmatched. The CDR3 coding sequence is TGTGCCAGCAGCTGGACGACAGGGGGATTGGATACGCAGTATTTT. This gives the protein CASSWTTGGLDTQYF. Together with reference TRBV7-3 and TRBJ2-3, the CDR3 gives the full variable domain: GAGVSQTPSNKVTEKGKYVELRCDPISGHTALYWYRQSLGQGPEFLIYFQGTGAADDSGLPNDRFFAVRPEGSVSTLKIQRTERGDSAVYLCASSWTTGGLDTQYFGPGTRLTVL.

The chain combines TRBV5-1 with TRBJ2-7, with 8 bases lining up with TRBD2. The CDR3 contains 14 residues. V lost 2 bases and J lost 2; bases outside the gene matches: 3. CDR1 and CDR2 (germline): SGHRS, YFSETQ. In DNA form, the CDR3 reads TGCGCCAGCAGCTTCGGGGGGGTGGCCTACGAGCAGTACTTC. Protein: CASSFGGVAYEQYF.

This chain connects TRBV27 to TRBJ2-7; D may be TRBD1 (5 bases). The V gene lost 8 bases and the J gene lost 0 bases, with 11 bases spanning the gap. This CDR3 spans 13 amino acids. The germline CDR1 and CDR2 sequences are MNHEY and SMNVEV (reference sequence). The CDR3 sequence: CASGETASYEQYF. Here the CDR3 DNA reads TGTGCCAGCGGCGAGACAGCCTCCTACGAGCAGTACTTC.

J is TRBJ2-7 and V is TRBV4-2; TRBD2 is a possible D gene (6 bases). The V and J ends lost 1 base and 3 bases respectively, with 13 bases between them. The CDR3 extends over 15 amino acids. Germline CDR1 is LGHNA and CDR2 is YNFKEQ. The CDR3 spells CASSQVGTSSYEQYF. DNA of the CDR3: TGTGCCAGCAGCCAAGTTGGAACTAGCAGCTACGAGCAGTACTTC.

This chain uses TRBV11-2 with TRBJ2-7; D might be TRBD1 (6 bases). The CDR3 contains 16 residues. Trimming pared 2 bases from V and 0 bases from J, leaving 14 bases between. Germline V gene data show CDR1 as SGHAT and CDR2 as FQNNGV. The CDR3 region is CASSLYGQQSSYEQYV. The CDR3 DNA sequence: TGTGCCAGCAGCTTATATGGACAGCAGAGCTCCTACGAGCAGTACGTC.